This T cell receptor beta chain was identified during a study of T cells in Graves' hyperthyroidism and ophthalmopathy. Study-wide findings and caveats: Stable hyperthyroidism was told apart from ophthalmopathy by a model built on 13 V-J features. Before onset, ophthalmopathy was predicted by the model a median about 6.2 months earlier.

RNA transcripts served as the template for amplifying TCR beta CDR3 regions. The HTBI primer set drove a first-round RT-PCR of the TCR CDR3. A single record per CDR3 protein comes from TCRdb applying MiXCR to the multiplex PCR reads. The data contain a few hundred thousand distinct CDR3 sequences, roughly 15% of them singletons. This clonotype turned up a few times. As yet, its antigen is unknown. This CDR3 has 16 amino acids. Germline V gene lookup returns CDR1 MNHEY and CDR2 SVGEGT. V shed 2 bases and J shed 1 base, with 15 bases lying between them. This clonotype was obtained from a woman in her thirties or forties with Graves' ophthalmopathy. The sample comprised blood. J is TRBJ2-7 and V is TRBV6-2 or TRBV6-3, with D perhaps matching TRBD1 (5 bases). CDR3 nucleotide sequence: TGTGCCAGCAGTTACCAAGAAGGCAGGGTATCCTACGAGCAGTACTTC. Protein product: CASSYQEGRVSYEQYF.